The rows below give T cell receptor beta chains drawn from one sample of a study of blood T cell repertoires in COVID-19. Here immunoSEQ multiplex PCR was the method, and the copy in TCRdb shows in-frame clones only, minus some. This sample has approximately 210,000 clones; roughly 88% occur once, and the top ten carry over 2%. What was sequenced was peripheral blood. The receptor set was obtained from a man aged 25 to 45 who had recovered from COVID-19. Both conserved end residues are part of each CDR3. A D gene is named only where the DNA matches it firmly. Some rows mark clone size as missing; the rest say once, few, many or name a class of expanded clone.

j_call	cdr3_length	clone_size	v_call	d_call	cdr3_nt	cdr3_aa
TRBJ2-1	16	.	TRBV11-2	TRBD2	TGTGCCAGCAGAAGACTAGCGGGGGACTCGAGGAATGAGCAGTTCTTC	CASRRLAGDSRNEQFF
TRBJ1-1	16	once	TRBV4-2	TRBD1	TGTGCCAGCGCACTAGGGACAGGGGATTTGAACACTGAAGCTTTCTTT	CASALGTGDLNTEAFF
TRBJ2-5	16	.	TRBV5-8	TRBD1	TGTGCCAGCAACTTGCCCATTGGACAGGTAGGGGAGACCCAGTACTTC	CASNLPIGQVGETQYF
TRBJ2-5	15	.	TRBV5-4	TRBD2	TGTGCCAGCAACCAGAAACTAGCGGATCAAGAGACCCAGTACTTC	CASNQKLADQETQYF
TRBJ1-4	14	.	TRBV18	.	TGTGCCAGCTCACCAGGACAGACTAATGAAAAACTGTTTTTT	CASSPGQTNEKLFF
TRBJ1-2	15	once	TRBV19	.	TGTGCCAGTACCATCTTTGCTCAGGGTCGGAATGGCTACACCTTC	CASTIFAQGRNGYTF
TRBJ2-3	16	.	TRBV5-8	.	TGTGCCAGCAGCCCCGGGCAGGGGGGCCCATCAGATACGCAGTATTTT	CASSPGQGGPSDTQYF
TRBJ1-6	15	.	TRBV7-9	.	TGTGCCAGCAGCTCACAGGGCACCTATAATTCACCCCTCCACTTT	CASSSQGTYNSPLHF
TRBJ2-7	16	.	TRBV3-1/TRBV3-2	.	TGTGCCAGCAGCCAAGACGAGGATAGCGGAACCTACGAGCAGTACTTC	CASSQDEDSGTYEQYF
TRBJ1-3	17	.	TRBV7-9	.	TGTGCCAGCAGCCCAGACAGGAGTCCTAGCTCTGGAAACACCATATATTTT	CASSPDRSPSSGNTIYF
TRBJ1-1	15	many	TRBV14	TRBD1	TGTGCCAGCAGCCGTCAGGGGGCCTTGAGCACTGAAGCTTTCTTT	CASSRQGALSTEAFF
TRBJ1-6	18	.	TRBV25-1	.	TGTGCCAGCAGTGGCCTAGAATGGGAGAGTCCCTATAATTCACCCCTCCACTTT	CASSGLEWESPYNSPLHF
TRBJ2-3	13	.	TRBV3-1/TRBV3-2	.	TGTGCCAGCAGCCAGTATGAAATCGGTACGCAGTATTTT	CASSQYEIGTQYF
TRBJ1-1	15	.	TRBV30	.	TGTGCCTGTACTCCTTTAGCGGGATTCCGTGCTGAAGCTTTCTTT	CACTPLAGFRAEAFF
TRBJ1-5	15	.	TRBV4-1	.	TGCGCCAGCAGCCAAGAGAATGTCCTACGCTCGCCCCAGCATTTT	CASSQENVLRSPQHF
TRBJ1-6	16	.	TRBV6-1	TRBD1	TGTGCCAGCAGTGAGTCCTGGGACAGGGGAAATTCACCCCTCCACTTT	CASSESWDRGNSPLHF
TRBJ2-7	15	.	TRBV7-8	.	TGTGCCAGCAGCTTATTAGCGACAAATTCGCGCGAGCAGTACTTC	CASSLLATNSREQYF
TRBJ2-2	15	.	TRBV30	TRBD2	TGTGCCTGGAGTGTAGGGACTACCAACACCGGGGAGCTGTTTTTT	CAWSVGTTNTGELFF
TRBJ2-7	15	few	TRBV10-1	TRBD1	TGCGCCAGCAGTGAAATTGGGACAGGCGCCTACGAGCAGTACTTC	CASSEIGTGAYEQYF
TRBJ2-7	17	.	TRBV4-2	TRBD2	TGTGCCAGCAGCCAAGATAAAGTTAGCGGGGTCTCCTACGAGCAGTACTTC	CASSQDKVSGVSYEQYF
TRBJ1-2	12	.	TRBV19	.	TGTGCCAGTAGTATGTACCTGAGCGGCTACACCTTC	CASSMYLSGYTF
TRBJ1-1	13	.	TRBV7-9	.	TGTGCCAGCAGCGCCACACAGAACACTGAAGCTTTCTTT	CASSATQNTEAFF
TRBJ2-5	13	.	TRBV30	.	TGTGCCCGCACCGGGGACTTCCAAGAGACCCAGTACTTC	CARTGDFQETQYF
TRBJ2-7	14	.	TRBV27	TRBD1	TGTGCCAGCAGTACCCGACAGGGACCCTACGAGCAGTACTTC	CASSTRQGPYEQYF
TRBJ2-7	16	.	TRBV5-5	TRBD2	TGTGCCAGCAGGCTAGCGGGGGTCTCGAGCTCCTACGAGCAGTACTTC	CASRLAGVSSSYEQYF
TRBJ1-4	14	.	TRBV11-2	.	TGTGCCAGCAGCCAGGGCCGGGGGGGTGAAAAACTGTTTTTT	CASSQGRGGEKLFF
TRBJ1-2	14	.	TRBV7-2	.	TGTGCCAGCAGCCCGGTGAGCCCTGGCTATGGCTACACCTTC	CASSPVSPGYGYTF
TRBJ1-2	16	.	TRBV4-3	.	TGCGCCAGCAGCCCGGGACCGGGGGGTAATAACTATGGCTACACCTTC	CASSPGPGGNNYGYTF
TRBJ2-3	17	.	TRBV4-1	TRBD2	TGCGCCAGCAGCCACCTCGCGGGGGTAAGGATCTCCGATACGCAGTATTTT	CASSHLAGVRISDTQYF
TRBJ1-2	14	.	TRBV6-4	TRBD1	TGTGCCAGCAGTCAGGACAGGGTTAACTATGGCTACACCTTC	CASSQDRVNYGYTF
TRBJ2-7	13	.	TRBV10-3	.	TGTGCCATCAGTAGGGACTCTCTTTACGAGCAGTACTTC	CAISRDSLYEQYF
TRBJ2-7	14	.	TRBV4-1	.	TGCGCCAGCAGCCAATTTTTCGGGAACTACGAGCAGTACTTC	CASSQFFGNYEQYF
TRBJ2-2	16	.	TRBV3-1/TRBV3-2	TRBD2	TGTGCCAGCAGCCTACACGGGGGGGGTTACACCGGGGAGCTGTTTTTT	CASSLHGGGYTGELFF
TRBJ2-7	12	.	TRBV3-1/TRBV3-2	.	TGTGCCAGCAGCCAGGGGAGGTACGAGCAGTACTTC	CASSQGRYEQYF
TRBJ2-2	16	.	TRBV7-9	.	TGTGCCAGCAGCCCCTTTTGGGGGGGGGCCACCGGGGAGCTGTTTTTT	CASSPFWGGATGELFF
TRBJ1-1	12	.	TRBV19	.	TGTGCCAGCGGGCCCGGGGGGATTGAAGCTTTCTTT	CASGPGGIEAFF
TRBJ1-3	17	.	TRBV6-2/TRBV6-3	.	TGTGCCAGCAGTTACTCTCGGCAGGAAGGCTCTGGAAACACCATATATTTT	CASSYSRQEGSGNTIYF
TRBJ2-5	16	.	TRBV5-1	TRBD2	TGCGCCAGCAGCTTGGGTCTAGCGGGGGCCGAGCAGGCCCAGTACTTC	CASSLGLAGAEQAQYF
TRBJ2-1	11	.	TRBV7-9	.	TGTGCCAGCAGCGGCCGCAATGAGCAGTTCTTC	CASSGRNEQFF
TRBJ1-5	16	.	TRBV7-2	.	TGTGCCAGCAGCGGAGGGGGGGAGGTCAGCAATCAGCCCCAGCATTTT	CASSGGGEVSNQPQHF
TRBJ2-2	17	.	TRBV19	TRBD1	TGTGCCAGTAGTTCCCTCGACAGGGCGGCGAGCACCGGGGAGCTGTTTTTT	CASSSLDRAASTGELFF
TRBJ2-7	14	.	TRBV7-2	TRBD2	TGTGCCAGCAGCTTAGCAGCGGGAAGGAACGAGCAGTACTTC	CASSLAAGRNEQYF
TRBJ1-2	12	.	TRBV6-5	.	TGTGCCAGCCCAGGGGTAGGCTATGGCTACACCTTC	CASPGVGYGYTF
TRBJ2-7	13	.	TRBV27	.	TGTGCCAGCAGTTTCACTCACTCCTACGAGCAGTACTTC	CASSFTHSYEQYF
TRBJ2-5	16	once	TRBV5-1	TRBD2	TGCGCCAGCAGCTGGACTGGCGGGGGGTTTCAAGAGACCCAGTACTTC	CASSWTGGGFQETQYF
TRBJ2-6	19	.	TRBV4-3	TRBD1	TGCGCCAGCAGCCAGAAGATAAACAAGGGGGCTTCTGGGGCCAACGTCCTGACTTTC	CASSQKINKGASGANVLTF
TRBJ1-6	16	.	TRBV13	.	TGTGCCAGCAGCGCGGACGGGAGCTCCTATAATTCACCCCTCCACTTT	CASSADGSSYNSPLHF
TRBJ2-3	15	.	TRBV7-9	.	TGTGCCAGCAGCTTAGTTGTGGGGGCCACAGATACGCAGTATTTT	CASSLVVGATDTQYF
TRBJ2-2	14	.	TRBV6-4	TRBD1	TGTGCCAGCAAGGACAGGGGGCGAGCCGGGGAGCTGTTTTTT	CASKDRGRAGELFF
TRBJ1-6	15	.	TRBV27	.	TGTGCCAGTGGCGGGGGTAGCTCCTATAATTCACCCCTCCACTTT	CASGGGSSYNSPLHF
TRBJ2-3	12	.	TRBV15	.	TGTGCCACCAGCAGAGGGTATCTATCGCAGTATTTT	CATSRGYLSQYF